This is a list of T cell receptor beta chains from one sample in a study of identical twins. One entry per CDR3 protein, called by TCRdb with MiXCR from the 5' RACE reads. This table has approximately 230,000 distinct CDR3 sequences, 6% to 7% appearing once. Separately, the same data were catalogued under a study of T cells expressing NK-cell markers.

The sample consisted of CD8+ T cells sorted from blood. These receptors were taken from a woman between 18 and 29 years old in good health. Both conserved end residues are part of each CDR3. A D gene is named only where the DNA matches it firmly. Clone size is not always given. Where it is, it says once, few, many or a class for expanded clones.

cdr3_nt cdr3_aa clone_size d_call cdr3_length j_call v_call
TGTGCCAGCAGCCCCAGACAGGGTTACTACGAGCAGTACTTC CASSPRQGYYEQYF NA TRBD1 14 TRBJ2-7 TRBV7-8
TGTGCCAGCAGTTTAATACCGAACGAGCAGTACTTC CASSLIPNEQYF many NA 12 TRBJ2-7 TRBV12-3/TRBV12-4
TGTGCCAGCAGTCCAGCGCTATTCACAGATACGCAGTATTTT CASSPALFTDTQYF NA NA 14 TRBJ2-3 TRBV28
TGTGCCAGCAGCTCTACCTTCGGAACCCCCCTCTCCTACGAGCAGTACTTC CASSSTFGTPLSYEQYF NA NA 17 TRBJ2-7 TRBV7-2
TGTGCCAGCAGCTGGGGGATACCGAACACCGGGGAGCTGTTTTTT CASSWGIPNTGELFF few NA 15 TRBJ2-2 TRBV5-6
TGTGCCAGCAGCTTGGAGGGATCGCGCACCGGGGAGCTGTTTTTT CASSLEGSRTGELFF few NA 15 TRBJ2-2 TRBV5-5
TGTGCCAGCAGCTATAGCGGACCCCCCCTCTCTTACGAGCAGTACTTC CASSYSGPPLSYEQYF few NA 16 TRBJ2-7 TRBV27
TGTGCCACCAGTGATTTGGGGACCGGGACGCAGTATTTT CATSDLGTGTQYF few NA 13 TRBJ2-3 TRBV24-1
TGTGCCACCAGTGAAGGCGGAGATACGCAGTATTTT CATSEGGDTQYF many NA 12 TRBJ2-3 TRBV24-1
TGTGCCAGCAGCTTAGGGCAGGGCTCGATGGATGAGCAGTTCTTC CASSLGQGSMDEQFF many NA 15 TRBJ2-1 TRBV7-9
TGTGCCAGCAGCGCCGGGGACGGGGATGAGCAGTACTTC CASSAGDGDEQYF few NA 13 TRBJ2-7 TRBV9